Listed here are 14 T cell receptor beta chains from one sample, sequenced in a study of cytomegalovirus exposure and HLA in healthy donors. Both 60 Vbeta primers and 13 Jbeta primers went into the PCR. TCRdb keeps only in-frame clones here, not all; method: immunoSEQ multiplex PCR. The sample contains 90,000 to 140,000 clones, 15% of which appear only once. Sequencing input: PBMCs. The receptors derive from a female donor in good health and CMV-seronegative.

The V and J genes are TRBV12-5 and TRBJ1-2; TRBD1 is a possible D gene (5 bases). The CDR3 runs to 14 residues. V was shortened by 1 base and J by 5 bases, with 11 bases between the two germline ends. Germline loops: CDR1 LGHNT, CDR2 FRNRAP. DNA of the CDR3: TGTGCTAGTGGTTTGGGACAGTCATTTTATGGCTACACCTTC. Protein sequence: CASGLGQSFYGYTF.

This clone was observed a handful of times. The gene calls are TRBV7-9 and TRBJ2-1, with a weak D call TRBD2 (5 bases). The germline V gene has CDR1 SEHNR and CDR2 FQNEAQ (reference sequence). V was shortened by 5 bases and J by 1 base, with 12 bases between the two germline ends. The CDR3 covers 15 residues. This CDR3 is CASSLIGESYNEQFF. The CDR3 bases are TGTGCCAGCAGCCTCATCGGGGAATCCTACAATGAGCAGTTCTTC.

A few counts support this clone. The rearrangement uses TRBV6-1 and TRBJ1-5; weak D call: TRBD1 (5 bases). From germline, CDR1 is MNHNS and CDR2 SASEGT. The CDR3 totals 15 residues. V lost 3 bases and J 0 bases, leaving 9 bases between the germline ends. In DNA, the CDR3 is TGTGCCAGCAGTGAGGGGGGATATAGCAATCAGCCCCAGCATTTT. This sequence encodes CASSEGGYSNQPQHF.

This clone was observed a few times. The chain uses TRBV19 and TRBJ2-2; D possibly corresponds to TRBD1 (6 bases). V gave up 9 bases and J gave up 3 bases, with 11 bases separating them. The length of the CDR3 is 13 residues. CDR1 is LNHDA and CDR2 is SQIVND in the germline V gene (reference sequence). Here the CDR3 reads CASATGHTGELFF. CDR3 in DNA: TGTGCCAGCGCCACAGGGCACACCGGGGAGCTGTTTTTT.

This chain's CDR3 is CASSQEPGQGLNTEAFF. The CDR3 nucleotides read TGCGCCAGCAGCCAAGAACCGGGACAGGGGTTGAACACTGAAGCTTTCTTT. The chain has TRBV4-1 and TRBJ1-1, with TRBD1 matching 10 bases. The J segment lost 0 bases and the V segment lost 0 bases, leaving 4 bases of the junction unmatched. CDR1 and CDR2 (germline): MGHRA, YSYEKL. The CDR3 has 17 residues.

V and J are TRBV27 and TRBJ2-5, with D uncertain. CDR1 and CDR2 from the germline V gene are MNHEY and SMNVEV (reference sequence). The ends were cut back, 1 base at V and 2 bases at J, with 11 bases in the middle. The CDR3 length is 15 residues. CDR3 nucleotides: TGTGCCAGCAGTTTATATGGGCTACCACAAGAGACCCAGTACTTC. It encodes CASSLYGLPQETQYF.

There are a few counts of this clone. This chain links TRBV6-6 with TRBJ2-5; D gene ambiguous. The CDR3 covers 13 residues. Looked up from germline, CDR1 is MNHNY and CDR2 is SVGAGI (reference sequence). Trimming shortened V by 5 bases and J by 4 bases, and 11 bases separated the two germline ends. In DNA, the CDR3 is TGTGCCAGCAGTAACCTAGTGGCAGAGACCCAGTACTTC. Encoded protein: CASSNLVAETQYF.

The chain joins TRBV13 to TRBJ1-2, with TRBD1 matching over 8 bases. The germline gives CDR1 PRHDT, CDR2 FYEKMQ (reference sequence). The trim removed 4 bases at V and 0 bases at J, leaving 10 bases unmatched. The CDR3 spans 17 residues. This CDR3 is CASSSPGGPLTNYGYTF. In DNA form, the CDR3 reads TGTGCCAGCAGCTCTCCAGGGGGCCCCCTGACTAACTATGGCTACACCTTC.

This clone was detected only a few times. For the CDR3, the DNA is TGCGCCAGCAGCTACGTCGGGGAAGACACTGAAGCTTTCTTT. This translates into CASSYVGEDTEAFF. The chain couples TRBV5-1 to TRBJ1-1; D remains unclear. Germline V CDR1 and CDR2: SGHRS, YFSETQ. Trimming removed 3 bases at V and 3 bases at J, with 12 bases between. This CDR3 has 14 amino acids.

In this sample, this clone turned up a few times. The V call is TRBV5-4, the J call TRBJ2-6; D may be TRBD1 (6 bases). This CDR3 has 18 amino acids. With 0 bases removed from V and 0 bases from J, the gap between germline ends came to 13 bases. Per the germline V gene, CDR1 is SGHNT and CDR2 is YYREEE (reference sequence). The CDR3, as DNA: TGTGCCAGCAGCTTGGGACCGGGACAAAGCTCTGGGGCCAACGTCCTGACTTTC. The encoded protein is CASSLGPGQSSGANVLTF.

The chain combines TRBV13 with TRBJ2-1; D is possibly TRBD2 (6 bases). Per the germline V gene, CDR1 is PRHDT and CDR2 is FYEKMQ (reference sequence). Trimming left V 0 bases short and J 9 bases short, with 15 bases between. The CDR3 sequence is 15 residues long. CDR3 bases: TGTGCCAGCAGCTTAGGGGGGACTCCCCGGGGTGAGCAGTTCTTC. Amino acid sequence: CASSLGGTPRGEQFF. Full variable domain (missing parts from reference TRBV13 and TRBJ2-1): AAGVIQSPRHLIKEKRETATLKCYPIPRHDTVYWYQQGPGQDPQFLISFYEKMQSDKGSIPDRFSAQQFSDYHSELNMSSLELGDSALYFCASSLGGTPRGEQFFGPGTRLTVL.

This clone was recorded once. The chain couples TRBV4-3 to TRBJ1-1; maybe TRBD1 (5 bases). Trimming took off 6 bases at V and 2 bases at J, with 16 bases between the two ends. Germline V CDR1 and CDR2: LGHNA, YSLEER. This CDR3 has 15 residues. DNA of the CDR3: TGCGCCAGCAGTCATCTGGGGCGCCCTAACACTGAAGCTTTCTTT. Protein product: CASSHLGRPNTEAFF.

This CDR3 is CASSQERGSFRPYEQYF. The CDR3 DNA reads as TGTGCCAGCAGCCAAGAGCGCGGGAGCTTTCGTCCCTACGAGCAGTACTTC. The chain joins TRBV14 to TRBJ2-7; 7 bases map to TRBD2. V was pared by 0 bases and J by 2 bases, with 10 bases of the junction left unmatched. Germline CDR1 is SGHDN and CDR2 is FVKESK. This CDR3 is 17 amino acids long.

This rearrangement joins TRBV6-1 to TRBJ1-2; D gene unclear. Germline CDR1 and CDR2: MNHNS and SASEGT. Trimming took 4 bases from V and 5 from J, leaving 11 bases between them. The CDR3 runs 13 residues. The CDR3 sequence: CASSGRVGYGYTF. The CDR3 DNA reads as TGTGCCAGCAGTGGGAGGGTTGGATATGGCTACACCTTC.